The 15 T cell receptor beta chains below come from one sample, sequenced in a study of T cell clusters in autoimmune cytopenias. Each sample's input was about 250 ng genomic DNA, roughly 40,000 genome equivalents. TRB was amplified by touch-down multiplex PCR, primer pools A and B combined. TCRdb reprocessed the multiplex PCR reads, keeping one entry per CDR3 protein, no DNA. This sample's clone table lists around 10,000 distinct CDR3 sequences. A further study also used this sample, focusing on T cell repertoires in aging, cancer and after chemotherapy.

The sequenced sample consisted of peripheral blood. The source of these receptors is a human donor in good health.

This CDR3 reads CASSLGRGQGVRTDTQYF. V usage is TRBV11-1 and J usage is TRBJ2-3; TCRdb designates TRBD1, a call that cannot be tested without DNA. CDR1 and CDR2 (germline): SGHAT, FQDESV (reference sequence). The CDR3 covers 18 residues.

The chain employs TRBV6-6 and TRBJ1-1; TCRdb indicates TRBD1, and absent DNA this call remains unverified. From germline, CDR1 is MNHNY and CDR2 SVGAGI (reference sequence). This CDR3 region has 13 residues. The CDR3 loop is CASSYERGAEAFF.

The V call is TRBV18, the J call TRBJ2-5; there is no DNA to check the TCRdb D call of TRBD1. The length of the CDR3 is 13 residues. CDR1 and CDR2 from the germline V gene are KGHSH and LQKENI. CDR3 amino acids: CASSPGGQETQYF.

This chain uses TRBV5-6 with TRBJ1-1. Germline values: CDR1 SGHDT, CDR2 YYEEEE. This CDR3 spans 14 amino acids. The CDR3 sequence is CASSLGLLNTEAFF.

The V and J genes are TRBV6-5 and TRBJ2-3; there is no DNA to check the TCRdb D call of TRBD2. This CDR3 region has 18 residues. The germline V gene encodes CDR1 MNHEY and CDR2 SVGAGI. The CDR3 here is CASSLAGGPSGRTDTQYF.

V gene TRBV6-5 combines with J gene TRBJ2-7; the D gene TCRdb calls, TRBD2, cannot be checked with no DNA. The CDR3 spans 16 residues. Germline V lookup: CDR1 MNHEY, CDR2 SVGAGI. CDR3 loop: CASSYSSGWDPSEQYF.

CDR3 sequence reads: CASSESYRTQYF. This sequence joins TRBV6-1 and TRBJ2-5. Germline V gene sequence: CDR1 MNHNS, CDR2 SASEGT. The CDR3 totals 12 residues.

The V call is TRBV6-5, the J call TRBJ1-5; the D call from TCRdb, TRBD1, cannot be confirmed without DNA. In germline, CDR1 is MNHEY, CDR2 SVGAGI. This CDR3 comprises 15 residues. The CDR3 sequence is CASSYSSGVGQPQHF.

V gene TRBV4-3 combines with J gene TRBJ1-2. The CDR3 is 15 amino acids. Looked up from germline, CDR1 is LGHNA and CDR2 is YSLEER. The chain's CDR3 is CASSQDLREGYGYTF.

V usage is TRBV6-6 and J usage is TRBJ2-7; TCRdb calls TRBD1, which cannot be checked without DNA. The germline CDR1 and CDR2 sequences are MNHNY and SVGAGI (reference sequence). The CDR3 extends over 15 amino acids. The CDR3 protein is CASKPTGDTGAEQYF.

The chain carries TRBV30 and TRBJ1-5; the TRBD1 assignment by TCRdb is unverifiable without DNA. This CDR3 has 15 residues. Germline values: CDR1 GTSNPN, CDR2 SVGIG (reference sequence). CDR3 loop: CAWSRGTGDHQPQHF.

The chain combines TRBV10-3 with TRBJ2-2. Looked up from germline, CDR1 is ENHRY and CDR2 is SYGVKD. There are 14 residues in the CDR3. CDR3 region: CAISGSVNTGELFF.

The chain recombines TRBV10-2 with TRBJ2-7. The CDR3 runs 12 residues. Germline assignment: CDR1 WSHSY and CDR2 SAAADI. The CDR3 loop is CASSERKQWQYF.

CDR3 in amino acids: CASSPNRANEQYF. The rearrangement links TRBV18 to TRBJ2-7; the D gene TCRdb calls, TRBD1, cannot be checked with no DNA. This CDR3 is built from 13 residues. CDR1 is KGHSH and CDR2 is LQKENI in the germline V gene.

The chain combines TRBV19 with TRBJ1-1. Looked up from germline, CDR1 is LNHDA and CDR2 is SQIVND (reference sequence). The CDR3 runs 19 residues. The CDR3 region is CASRNPWAGSVRLNTEAFF.